These T cell receptor beta chains were read from a single sample in a study of blood T cell repertoires in COVID-19. Sequenced by immunoSEQ multiplex PCR; TCRdb stores in-frame clones only, minus some. The sample carries over 20,000 clones, about 88% recorded once. Input material: peripheral blood. These receptor sequences come from a human donor in a cohort sampled during active COVID-19. The donor label of this sample is uncertain. Both conserved end residues are part of each CDR3. D genes are given only for firm matches. Clone size is stated in some rows and not others, as once, few, many or a class when expanded.

D: TRBD1
size: .
J: TRBJ1-4
V: TRBV18
CDR3: CASSPPDRPEKLFF
DNA: TGTGCCAGCTCACCGCCGGACAGGCCTGAAAAACTGTTTTTT

D: TRBD1
size: .
J: TRBJ2-7
V: TRBV2
CDR3: CASRRDRVYYEQYF
DNA: TGTGCCAGCAGAAGGGACAGGGTTTACTACGAGCAGTACTTC

D: .
size: .
J: TRBJ2-2
V: TRBV29-1
CDR3: CSVDSNTGELFF
DNA: TGCAGCGTGGACTCGAACACCGGGGAGCTGTTTTTT

D: TRBD2
size: once
J: TRBJ2-1
V: TRBV9
CDR3: CASSRSGSTYNEQFF
DNA: TGTGCCAGCAGCCGTAGCGGGAGTACCTACAATGAGCAGTTCTTC

D: .
size: .
J: TRBJ1-6
V: TRBV10-3
CDR3: CAISEGARNSPLHF
DNA: TGTGCCATCAGTGAAGGAGCCAGAAATTCACCCCTCCACTTT

D: .
size: .
J: TRBJ1-1
V: TRBV28
CDR3: CASRTRQGRNTEAFF
DNA: TGTGCCAGCAGGACGCGGCAGGGAAGGAACACTGAAGCTTTCTTT

D: .
size: .
J: TRBJ1-4
V: TRBV19
CDR3: CASSPTGPANEKLFF
DNA: TGTGCCAGTAGCCCTACAGGGCCCGCTAATGAAAAACTGTTTTTT

D: TRBD1
size: .
J: TRBJ1-1
V: TRBV5-1
CDR3: CASSGQGNVNTEAFF
DNA: TGCGCCAGCAGCGGACAGGGCAATGTAAACACTGAAGCTTTCTTT

D: TRBD2
size: .
J: TRBJ2-1
V: TRBV7-2
CDR3: CASSLRLAGGGSYNEQFF
DNA: TGTGCCAGCAGCTTAAGGCTAGCGGGAGGTGGGTCCTACAATGAGCAGTTCTTC

D: TRBD2
size: once
J: TRBJ2-3
V: TRBV10-3
CDR3: CAIRGLAGTDTQYF
DNA: TGTGCCATCAGGGGACTAGCGGGGACAGATACGCAGTATTTT